This T cell receptor (beta chain) comes out of a study of blood T cell repertoires in COVID-19. Study as a whole: PBMCs, B-cell-depleted T cells, or T cells provided the cDNA or gDNA that made up the material.

TCRdb keeps only in-frame clones here, not all; method: immunoSEQ multiplex PCR. The sample consists of 180,000 or so clones, roughly nine tenths of them appearing once. The V gene's germline CDR1 is SGHVS and CDR2 FQNEAQ. The CDR3 is made up of 13 amino acids. The junction had 2 bases not matched to a gene; V was cut back by 4 bases and J by 4 bases. The material sequenced was peripheral blood. The chain combines TRBV7-8 with TRBJ2-7; 9 bases line up with TRBD1. The source is a man aged 18-30 years with acute or convalescent COVID-19. CDR3: CASSSDRGYEQYV. CDR3 nucleotides: TGTGCCAGCAGCTCCGACAGGGGGTACGAGCAGTACGTC.